There are a few counts of the clone carrying this TCR beta chain. Its antigen is undetermined. Germline V gene sequence: CDR1 SNHLY, CDR2 FYNNEI. The CDR3 loop spans 12 amino acids. V was trimmed by 4 bases and J by 5 bases, leaving 8 bases between them. These data belong to a study of healthy donors' naive CD4 and CD8 T cells. Study-level points and caveats: Reportedly, most V and J gene segments showed naive CD4+ versus CD8+ bias. Negatively charged CDR3s marked CD8+ lineage; positively charged CDR3s marked CD4+ lineage. Alpha and beta chains were sequenced in bulk without pairing. Possible naive T cell homeostatic proliferation bias remained unaddressed.

A linear amplification protocol produced the TCR libraries from roughly 0.5 ug of total RNA. One entry per CDR3 protein results from TCRdb running MiXCR on the reads. Found here are roughly 200,000 distinct CDR3 sequences, about 70% of them singletons; the top ten hold roughly 2.4%. The receptor was isolated from a pool of human donors in good health; the sample pools cells from several healthy donors. The sequencing input was naive CD4+ and CD8+ T cells sorted from blood, pooled from several donors. The chain is built from TRBV2 and TRBJ2-5, with a tentative D call TRBD1 (5 bases). In DNA, the CDR3 is TGTGCCAGCAGTGGACAGCTCGAGACCCAGTACTTC. It codes for CASSGQLETQYF.